This TCR beta chain was retrieved from a study of CD8 T cells in acute hepatitis C reinfection. Noted time point: naive CD8 control sorted from an acute-time-point sample. The assay was immunoSEQ multiplex PCR, and TCRdb's table has in-frame clones only and misses some. The table shows about 38,000 clones, with roughly 88% occurring only once. What was sequenced was naive CD8+ T cells from PBMCs. This clonotype was obtained from a woman under 30 who spontaneously cleared hepatitis C infection.

The CDR3 sequence: CASSLGGGGLSYEQYF. CDR3 DNA sequence: TGTGCCAGCAGCTTAGGTGGCGGGGGACTCTCCTACGAGCAGTACTTC. This chain uses TRBV13 with TRBJ2-7; 7 bases line up with TRBD2. V dropped 0 bases and J dropped 0; count of bases not matched to a gene: 5. The CDR3 totals 16 residues. CDR1 is PRHDT and CDR2 is FYEKMQ in the germline V gene (reference sequence). Variable domain in full (rest from reference TRBV13 and TRBJ2-7): AAGVIQSPRHLIKEKRETATLKCYPIPRHDTVYWYQQGPGQDPQFLISFYEKMQSDKGSIPDRFSAQQFSDYHSELNMSSLELGDSALYFCASSLGGGGLSYEQYFGPGTRLTVT.